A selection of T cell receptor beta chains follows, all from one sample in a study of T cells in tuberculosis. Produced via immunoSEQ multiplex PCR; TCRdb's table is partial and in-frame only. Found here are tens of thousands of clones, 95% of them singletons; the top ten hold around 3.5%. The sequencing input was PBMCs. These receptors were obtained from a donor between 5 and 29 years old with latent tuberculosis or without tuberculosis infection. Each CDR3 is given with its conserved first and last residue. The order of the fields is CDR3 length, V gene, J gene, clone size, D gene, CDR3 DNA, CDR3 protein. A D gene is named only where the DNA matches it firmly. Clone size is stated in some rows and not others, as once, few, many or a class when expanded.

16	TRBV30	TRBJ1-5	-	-	TGTGCCTGGAGTGTAGCAGGGGCCAAAAACAATCAGCCCCAGCATTTT	CAWSVAGAKNNQPQHF
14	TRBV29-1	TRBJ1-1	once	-	TGCAGCGTCCACAGGGTTTTAATGAACACTGAAGCTTTCTTT	CSVHRVLMNTEAFF
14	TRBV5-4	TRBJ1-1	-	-	TGTGCCAGCAGACCCGACAGTATGGCCACTGAAGCTTTCTTT	CASRPDSMATEAFF
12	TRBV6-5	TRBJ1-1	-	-	TGTGCCAGCAGGGACAGCTACACTGAAGCTTTCTTT	CASRDSYTEAFF
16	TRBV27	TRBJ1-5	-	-	TGTGCCAGCAGTTTATCGGGCACTCTTAGCAATCAGCCCCAGCATTTT	CASSLSGTLSNQPQHF
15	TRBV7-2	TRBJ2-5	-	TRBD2	TGTGCCAGCAGCTTGGCGGGGGGGAGTCAAGAGACCCAGTACTTC	CASSLAGGSQETQYF
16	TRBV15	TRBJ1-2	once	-	TGTGCCACCAGCTTAGACCGGGGGGGGCCGACGGATGGCTACACCTTC	CATSLDRGGPTDGYTF
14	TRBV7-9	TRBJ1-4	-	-	TGTGCCAGCAGCTTAGTAGGGACTGGGGAAAAACTGTTTTTT	CASSLVGTGEKLFF
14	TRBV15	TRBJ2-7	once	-	TGTGCCACCAGTTTACAGGGTCAGGGCTACGAGCAGTACTTC	CATSLQGQGYEQYF
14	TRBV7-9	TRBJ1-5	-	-	TGTGCCAGCAGCTTAAGCGGAGCTGACCAGCCCCAGCATTTT	CASSLSGADQPQHF
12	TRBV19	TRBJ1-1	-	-	TGTGCCAGTAGTATTTCCTACTATGGAGCTTTCTTT	CASSISYYGAFF
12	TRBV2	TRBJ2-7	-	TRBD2	TGTGCCAGCAGTAGGACTAGGTGGGAGCAGTACTTC	CASSRTRWEQYF
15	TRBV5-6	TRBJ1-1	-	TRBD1	TGTGCCAGCAGCGCAGGACAGGGGCTGAACACTGAAGCTTTCTTT	CASSAGQGLNTEAFF
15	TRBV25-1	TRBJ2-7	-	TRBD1	TGTGCCAGCAGCATGAAGGACAGGGGCTACTACGAGCAGTACTTC	CASSMKDRGYYEQYF
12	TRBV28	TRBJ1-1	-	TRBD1	TGTGCCAGTCAGGACAGGGAGGCTGAAGCTTTCTTT	CASQDREAEAFF
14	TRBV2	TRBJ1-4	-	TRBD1	TGTGCCAGCAGAGGGGACAGCTATAATGAAAAACTGTTTTTT	CASRGDSYNEKLFF
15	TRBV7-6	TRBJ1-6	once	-	TGTGCCAGCAGGGAATTCGGGGGGAATAATTCACCCCTCCACTTT	CASREFGGNNSPLHF
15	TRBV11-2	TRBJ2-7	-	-	TGTGCCAGCAGCCCTATTTCGGGTAGGTCCTACGAGCAGTACTTC	CASSPISGRSYEQYF
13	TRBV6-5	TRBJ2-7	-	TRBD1	TGTGCCAGTCAGAACAGGGGTAACGACGAGCAGTACTTC	CASQNRGNDEQYF
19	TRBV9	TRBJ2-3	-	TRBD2	TGTGCCAGCAGCGTATTCGTCCCGGGTAGGGAGGGCTTCACAGATACGCAGTATTTT	CASSVFVPGREGFTDTQYF
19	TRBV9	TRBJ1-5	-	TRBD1	TGTGCCAGCAGGTACGGGGGGACAGGGGCTACTGCGGCCTTCTATCCCCAGCATTTT	CASRYGGTGATAAFYPQHF
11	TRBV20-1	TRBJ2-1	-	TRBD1	TGCAGTGCGAGGGGGCGGAATGAGCAGTTCTTC	CSARGRNEQFF
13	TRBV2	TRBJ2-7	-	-	TGTGCCAGCAGTGTGGACAGCACCTACGAGCAGTACTTC	CASSVDSTYEQYF
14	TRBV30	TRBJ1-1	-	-	TGTGCCTGGAGGGCGGGACTGATGAACACTGAAGCTTTCTTT	CAWRAGLMNTEAFF
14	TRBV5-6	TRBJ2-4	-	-	TGTGCCAGCAGCTCCTTGTTCGCCAAAAACATTCAGTACTTC	CASSSLFAKNIQYF
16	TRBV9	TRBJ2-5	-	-	TGTGCCAGCAGCGTAGCCGTAGAGAGGGGGCAAGAGACCCAGTACTTC	CASSVAVERGQETQYF
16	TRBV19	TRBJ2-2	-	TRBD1	TGTGCCAGTAGTAAAACAGGGGAAGGATGGACCGGGGAGCTGTTTTTT	CASSKTGEGWTGELFF
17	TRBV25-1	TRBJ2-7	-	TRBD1	TGTGCCAGCAGTGGGCCCGTCGGGGGACAGGAAACCTACGAGCAGTACTTC	CASSGPVGGQETYEQYF
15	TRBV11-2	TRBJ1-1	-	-	TGTGCCAGCAGCTTAGATAGTGCAGGGAACACTGAAGCTTTCTTT	CASSLDSAGNTEAFF
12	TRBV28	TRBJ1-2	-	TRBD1	TGTGCCAGCTCTGACAGGGGATATGGCTACACCTTC	CASSDRGYGYTF
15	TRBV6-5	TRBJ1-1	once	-	TGTGCCAGCCTCTTTATCCAGGGAATGAACACTGAAGCTTTCTTT	CASLFIQGMNTEAFF
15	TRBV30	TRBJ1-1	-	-	TGTGCCTGGAGCGGAACACAGATGGTAAACACTGAAGCTTTCTTT	CAWSGTQMVNTEAFF
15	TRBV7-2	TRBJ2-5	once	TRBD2	TGTGCCAGCAGCTTAGACGGCGGGGGAACTAAGACCCAGTACTTC	CASSLDGGGTKTQYF
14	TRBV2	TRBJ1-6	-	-	TGTGCCAGCAGGGGGGCTCTAGGGGATTCACCCCTCCACTTT	CASRGALGDSPLHF
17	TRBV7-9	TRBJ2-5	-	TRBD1	TGTGCCAGCAGCGGAATGCCGGGACAGGCTATCCAAGAGACCCAGTACTTC	CASSGMPGQAIQETQYF
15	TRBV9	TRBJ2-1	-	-	TGTGCCAGCAGCGCCGTCGTGGCCGCCTACAATGAGCAGTTCTTC	CASSAVVAAYNEQFF
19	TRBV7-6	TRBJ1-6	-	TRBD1	TGTGCCAGCAGCTCCAAGGTGTGGGACAGACGGGTCGGAAATTCACCCCTCCACTTT	CASSSKVWDRRVGNSPLHF
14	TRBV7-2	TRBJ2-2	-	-	TGTGCCAGCAGCCGACTACAAACTACCGGGGAGCTGTTTTTT	CASSRLQTTGELFF
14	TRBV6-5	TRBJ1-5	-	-	TGTGCCAGCAGACTAAGCCAGGGGAATCAGCCCCAGCATTTT	CASRLSQGNQPQHF
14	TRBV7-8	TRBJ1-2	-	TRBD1	TGTGCCAGCAGCTGGGACAGGGATAACTATGGCTACACCTTC	CASSWDRDNYGYTF
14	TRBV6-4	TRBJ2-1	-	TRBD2	TGTGCCAGCAGTGATCGGACTAGTTTGAGTGAGCAGTTCTTC	CASSDRTSLSEQFF
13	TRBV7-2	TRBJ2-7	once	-	TGTGCCAGCAGCTCTTTCAGGGCCTACGAGCAGTACTTC	CASSSFRAYEQYF